Listed here are 19 T cell receptor beta chains from one sample, sequenced in a study of CD8 T cells in Susac syndrome. An amount of RNA that ranged from about 0.45 to 1 ug was reverse transcribed with random hexamers. TCRdb recomputed calls from the immunoSEQ multiplex PCR reads with MiXCR, one row per CDR3 protein. In the table there are approximately 170,000 distinct CDR3 sequences, 92% of which are singletons. The sequenced sample consisted of CD4+ T cells from PBMCs. These TCRs come from a human donor in good health.

This chain uses TRBV19 with TRBJ1-1, with TRBD1 matching 9 bases. The germline CDR1 and CDR2 sequences are LNHDA and SQIVND (reference sequence). This CDR3 spans 18 amino acids. The junction had 14 bases not matched to a gene; V was cut back by 6 bases and J by 0 bases. CDR3 region: CASRPVPGQGVLNTEAFF. CDR3 in DNA: TGTGCCAGTAGACCCGTTCCGGGACAGGGTGTATTGAACACTGAAGCTTTCTTT.

The chain has TRBV5-4 and TRBJ2-2, with TRBD2 matching over 11 bases. CDR3 length: 15 residues. The ends lost 1 base at V and 8 bases at J; junction bases unmatched: 4. The germline CDR1 and CDR2 sequences are SGHNT and YYREEE (reference sequence). CDR3 residues: CASSLPGTSGGELFF. The CDR3 region has the DNA TGTGCCAGCAGCTTGCCCGGGACTAGCGGAGGGGAGCTGTTTTTT.

The chain recombines TRBV20-1 with TRBJ2-3, with D perhaps TRBD1 (5 bases). The CDR3 consists of 14 residues. V was shortened by 5 bases and J by 4 bases, with 16 bases between the two germline ends. The germline V gene encodes CDR1 DFQATT and CDR2 SNEGSKA (reference sequence). This CDR3 reads CSAQAGWIADTQYF. Written as DNA, the CDR3 is TGCAGTGCTCAGGCAGGGTGGATAGCAGATACGCAGTATTTT.

The V and J genes are TRBV28 and TRBJ1-3, with 8 bases identical to TRBD1. The ends lost 1 base at V and 4 bases at J; junction bases unmatched: 6. This CDR3 is built from 16 residues. CDR1 and CDR2 from the germline V gene are MDHEN and SYDVKM. The CDR3 DNA reads as TGTGCCAGCAGTTTATCCCAGGGGGCAGGGGGAAACACCATATATTTT. Amino acid sequence: CASSLSQGAGGNTIYF.

The chain's CDR3 is CASSHQAPRSYEQYF. In DNA form, the CDR3 reads TGCGCCAGCAGTCACCAGGCCCCCCGCTCCTACGAGCAGTACTTC. The chain is built from TRBV23-1 and TRBJ2-7; D not resolved. TRBV23-1 is designated an ORF whose function remains uncertain. Trimming took 3 bases from V and 0 from J, leaving 12 bases between them. The CDR3 is 15 residues long.

The J gene is TRBJ2-1, the V gene TRBV12-3 or TRBV12-4, with 7 nucleotides matching TRBD1. The CDR3 has 15 residues. The V gene end was trimmed by 5 bases and the J gene end by 3 bases; junction bases not matched to a gene: 7. CDR3 loop: CASSPDRVYYNEQFF. The CDR3 region has the DNA TGTGCCAGCAGTCCAGACAGGGTATACTACAATGAGCAGTTCTTC.

The chain employs TRBV6-6 and TRBJ1-1; TRBD1 matches 7 bases. V was pared by 5 bases and J by 5 bases, with 8 bases of the junction left unmatched. The CDR3 sequence is 14 residues long. CDR1 is MNHNY, CDR2 SVGAGI, per germline (reference sequence). As DNA, the CDR3 is TGTGCCAGCAGTCGTCGACAGGGAGAGACTGAAGCTTTCTTT. Translated: CASSRRQGETEAFF.

The chain uses TRBV3-1 and TRBJ1-6; 7 nucleotides align to TRBD1. With 4 bases clipped from V and 10 bases from J, the junction kept 7 bases outside the gene matches. This CDR3 is built from 14 residues. Germline V gives CDR1 LGHDT, CDR2 YNNKEL (reference sequence). CDR3 nucleotide sequence: TGTGCCAGCAGCCCCACCGACAGGGCCTCACCCCTCCACTTT. It codes for CASSPTDRASPLHF.

J is TRBJ1-3 and V is TRBV12-3 or TRBV12-4, with no clear D. The CDR3 extends over 13 amino acids. V was pared by 10 bases and J by 0 bases, with 10 bases between. The CDR3 nucleotides are TGTGCCACAGGACTTCACTCTGGAAACACCATATATTTT. Translated, it gives CATGLHSGNTIYF.

The chain links TRBV18 to TRBJ2-1; 9 bases match TRBD1. Germline V gives CDR1 KGHSH, CDR2 LQKENI. The CDR3 consists of 15 residues. The ends lost 0 bases at V and 6 bases at J; junction bases unmatched: 3. CDR3 loop: CASSPPTGGFNEQFF. CDR3 sequence (DNA): TGTGCCAGCTCACCACCAACAGGGGGCTTCAATGAGCAGTTCTTC.

V is TRBV4-3 and J is TRBJ2-7, with D perhaps TRBD1 (6 bases). Germline V gene sequence: CDR1 LGHNA, CDR2 YSLEER. The V end was cut by 0 bases, the J end by 5 bases, with 14 bases between. The CDR3 runs to 15 residues. The DNA for the CDR3 is TGCGCCAGCAGCCAAGAGCAGGGGCCTTTGAACGAGCAGTACTTC. Amino acids: CASSQEQGPLNEQYF.

The chain recombines TRBV19 with TRBJ2-6; the D call may be TRBD1 or TRBD2 (6 bases each). V was cut by 8 bases and J by 0 bases, with 17 bases left in between. Germline CDR1 is LNHDA and CDR2 is SQIVND (reference sequence). The CDR3 covers 17 residues. CDR3 bases: TGTGCCAGTTGGAGAGGGGGGCGCGGCTCTGGGGCCAACGTCCTGACTTTC. Translating gives CASWRGGRGSGANVLTF.

The gene calls are TRBV6-2 or TRBV6-3 and TRBJ1-5, with TRBD1 matching over 8 bases. The CDR3 runs to 13 residues. The germline V gene has CDR1 MNHEY and CDR2 SVGEGT. V lost 7 bases to trimming and J lost 6 bases; unmatched junction nucleotides: 5. Here the CDR3 DNA reads TGTGCCAGCAACAGGGGGGATAGTCAGCCCCAGCATTTT. Amino acid sequence: CASNRGDSQPQHF.

The rearrangement links TRBV20-1 to TRBJ1-2; D not resolved. The CDR3 is 12 residues long. Between the trimmed V and J ends, which lost 3 bases and 7 bases, there was a span of 12 bases. Germline CDR1 DFQATT, CDR2 SNEGSKA (reference sequence). CDR3 DNA: TGCAGTGCTAGGGATACAAGGGTTGGCTACACCTTC. Translated, it gives CSARDTRVGYTF.

The CDR3 is CASSPEGVAGGARHQPQHF. For the CDR3, the DNA is TGCGCCAGCAGCCCAGAGGGGGTGGCGGGGGGGGCTAGGCATCAGCCCCAGCATTTT. This chain links TRBV4-1 with TRBJ1-5; TRBD1 is a possible D gene (6 bases). The CDR3 runs to 19 residues. V was shortened by 4 bases and J by 5 bases, with 27 bases between the two germline ends. From germline, CDR1 is MGHRA and CDR2 YSYEKL.

The chain couples TRBV2 to TRBJ2-5, with unresolved D. The V gene lost 6 bases and the J gene lost 4 bases, with 3 bases spanning the gap. CDR3 size: 10 residues. Germline V gives CDR1 SNHLY, CDR2 FYNNEI. CDR3 in amino acids: CASRTETQYF. CDR3 nucleotide sequence: TGTGCCAGCAGGACAGAGACCCAGTACTTC.

The V and J genes are TRBV4-1 and TRBJ2-5; a possible D gene is TRBD2 (6 bases). Germline-derived CDR1 and CDR2 are MGHRA and YSYEKL. This CDR3 is built from 16 residues. Trimming removed 0 bases from V and 1 base from J, with 12 bases in between. DNA of the CDR3: TGCGCCAGCAGCCAAGACGGGAGTCTAGCCCAAGAGACCCAGTACTTC. It is translated as CASSQDGSLAQETQYF.

V usage is TRBV10-3 and J usage is TRBJ2-5; 9 nucleotides agree with TRBD1. Germline V gene lookup returns CDR1 ENHRY and CDR2 SYGVKD. V was clipped by 10 bases and J by 2 bases; unmatched bases: 8. The CDR3 runs to 14 residues. The CDR3 DNA reads as TGTGCCACCTCGCCTGGACAGGGGCAAGAGACCCAGTACTTC. This codes for CATSPGQGQETQYF.

The rearrangement uses TRBV29-1 and TRBJ2-4; TRBD1 agrees at 7 bases. Germline CDR1 reads SQVTM; CDR2 reads ANQGSEA. V shed 3 bases, J shed 7 bases, and the junction held 6 bases outside the gene matches. The CDR3 sequence is 13 residues long. In nucleotides, the CDR3 is TGCAGCGTTGATTACAGGGGAAGCAACATTCAGTACTTC. As protein: CSVDYRGSNIQYF.